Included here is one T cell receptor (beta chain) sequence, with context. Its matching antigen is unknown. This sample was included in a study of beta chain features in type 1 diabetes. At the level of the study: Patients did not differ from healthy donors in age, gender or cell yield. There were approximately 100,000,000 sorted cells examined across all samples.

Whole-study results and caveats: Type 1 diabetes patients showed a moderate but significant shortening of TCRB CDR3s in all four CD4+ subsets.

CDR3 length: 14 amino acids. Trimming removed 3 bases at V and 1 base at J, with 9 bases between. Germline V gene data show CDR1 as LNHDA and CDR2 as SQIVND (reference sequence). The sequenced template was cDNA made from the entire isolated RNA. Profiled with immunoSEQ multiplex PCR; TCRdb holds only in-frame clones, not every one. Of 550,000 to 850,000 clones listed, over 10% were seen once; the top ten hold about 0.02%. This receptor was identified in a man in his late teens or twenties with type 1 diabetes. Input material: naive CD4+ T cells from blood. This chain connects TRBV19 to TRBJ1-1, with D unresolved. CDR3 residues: CASSIWRKNTEAFF. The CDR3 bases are TGTGCCAGTAGTATTTGGAGGAAGAACACTGAAGCTTTCTTT.